Each of the 7 T cell receptor beta chains below was sequenced from the same sample in a study of blood T cells in healthy people across ages (dated by TCRdb to 2014 to 2015). Library creation used 5' RACE. For sequencing, an Illumina HiSeq 2500 was employed. The second PCR ran for about 6 to 12 cycles and used a J-beta primer mix along with a sample-barcoded 5' primer. Using fastp at Q25 and MiXCR, TCRdb reprocessed the public reads and kept productive beta chains. Under each unique CDR3 protein, matching rows form one entry showing the most common genes and DNA. The sample table lists about a million distinct CDR3 sequences, just over 50% of them with a count of one. The ten largest clonotypes hold around a fifth of the sample. The specimen was blood. Receptors originate from a woman in her sixties or seventies in good health.

The V and J genes are TRBV7-3 and TRBJ2-5; TRBD1 might be the D (5 bases). The J call may be mistaken, given a closer DNA end match to TRBJ2-7. CDR3 length equals 13 residues. Germline CDR1 is SGHTA and CDR2 is FQGTGA. CDR3: CASSPDIHYEQYF. The CDR3, as DNA: TGTGCCAGCAGCCCGGACATTCACTACGAGCAGTACTTC.

The gene calls are TRBV7-9 and TRBJ2-3; no clear D gene. The germline gives CDR1 SEHNR, CDR2 FQNEAQ (reference sequence). V lost 3 bases and J lost 4, with 17 bases in between. The length of the CDR3 is 16 residues. Here the CDR3 reads CASSFVQSLYADTQYF. The CDR3 coding sequence is TGTGCCAGCAGCTTCGTCCAGTCCCTTTACGCAGATACGCAGTATTTT.

The chain uses TRBV20-1 and TRBJ2-7; maybe TRBD1 (5 bases). The CDR3 totals 14 residues. Germline CDR1 is DFQATT and CDR2 is SNEGSKA (reference sequence). Trimming removed 0 bases at V and 3 bases at J, with 12 bases between. The DNA for the CDR3 is TGCAGTGCTAGAGATCATGGGCAGGGCTACGAGCAGTACTTC. Protein product: CSARDHGQGYEQYF.

The V and J genes are TRBV21-1 and TRBJ2-7; the table's D call, TRBD2, was not checked against the DNA. TRBV21-1 is a recognized pseudogene. The CDR3 is made up of 16 amino acids. The CDR3 DNA reads TGTGCCAGCAGCAAACGCGAGTTCAGCGGGAGGACGGGGCAGTACTTC. Translated, it gives CASSKREFSGRTGQYF.

V is TRBV20-1 and J is TRBJ2-1; D remains ambiguous. Germline loops: CDR1 DFQATT, CDR2 SNEGSKA (reference sequence). V lost 2 bases, J lost 1 base, and 12 bases lay in between. The CDR3 is made up of 15 amino acids. DNA for the CDR3: TGCAGTGCTAGATCGGGTTCGAGTTCCTACAATGAGCAGTTCTTC. Residues: CSARSGSSSYNEQFF.

The rearrangement uses TRBV4-2 and TRBJ2-1, with 8 bases fitting TRBD1. Per germline, CDR1 LGHNA and CDR2 YNFKEQ. This CDR3 has 16 residues. With V trimmed by 0 bases and J by 1 base, 2 bases remained unmatched. The CDR3 sequence: CASSQDWDRSYNEQFF. Written as DNA, the CDR3 is TGTGCCAGCAGCCAAGATTGGGACAGGTCCTACAATGAGCAGTTCTTC.

The sample holds a few counts of this clonotype. V usage is TRBV2 and J usage is TRBJ2-1, with 10 nucleotides matching TRBD1. This CDR3 is 15 amino acids long. Germline V gene data show CDR1 as SNHLY and CDR2 as FYNNEI. V lost 3 bases to trimming and J lost 6 bases; unmatched junction nucleotides: 5. CDR3 nucleotides: TGTGCCAGCAGTGATTGGGACAGGGGACCCAATGAGCAGTTCTTC. Translating it yields CASSDWDRGPNEQFF.